These T cell receptor beta chains were read from a single sample in a study of PD-L1 blockade in urothelial cancer. TCRdb's copy holds only in-frame clones and misses some; the assay was immunoSEQ multiplex PCR. Here the sample spans over 100,000 clones, 84% being singletons. Sequenced material: PBMCs, taken around atezolizumab (anti-PD-L1) treatment. These receptors originate from a man aged 45-65 years with urothelial cancer. CDR3s include the opening cysteine and the closing phenylalanine or tryptophan. Each record gives: J gene, clone size, D gene, V gene, CDR3 protein, CDR3 DNA. A D gene is named only where the DNA matches it firmly. The listing skips clone size in some rows; elsewhere it reads once, few, many or a size class.

TRBJ2-3 - TRBD2 TRBV27 CASSVILAGGPLDTQYF TGTGCCAGCAGTGTGATATTAGCGGGAGGGCCATTGGATACGCAGTATTTT
TRBJ2-1 - TRBD2 TRBV18 CASSDLGTSPGGEQFF TGTGCCAGCTCAGACCTTGGGACTAGCCCCGGCGGAGAGCAGTTCTTC
TRBJ1-6 - TRBD1 TRBV28 CASRPLGTGVTSPLHF TGTGCCAGCAGGCCCTTAGGGACAGGGGTTACCTCACCCCTCCACTTT
TRBJ1-5 - - TRBV7-6 CASSLGSLGAQPQHF TGTGCCAGCAGCTTAGGCAGTTTGGGGGCCCAGCCCCAGCATTTT
TRBJ2-5 - - TRBV7-9 CASSLEGRNQDTQYF TGTGCCAGCAGCTTAGAGGGGCGAAACCAAGACACCCAGTACTTC
TRBJ2-3 once - TRBV19 CASSRSAGNTQYF TGTGCCAGTAGTAGGAGCGCGGGAAATACGCAGTATTTT
TRBJ2-1 - TRBD2 TRBV2 CASKGLAGAGEQFF TGTGCCAGCAAAGGGCTAGCGGGAGCGGGTGAGCAGTTCTTC
TRBJ2-7 - TRBD2 TRBV6-1 CASSRTRNGLEQYF TGTGCCAGCAGTCGGACTAGAAATGGCCTGGAGCAGTACTTC
TRBJ2-1 - TRBD1 TRBV28 CASRDRGHYEQFF TGTGCCAGCCGGGACAGGGGGCATTATGAGCAGTTCTTC
TRBJ2-7 - - TRBV6-5 CASSHRGGYEQYF TGTGCCAGCAGCCACCGGGGAGGCTACGAGCAGTACTTC
TRBJ1-2 - - TRBV11-2 CASSSGFTGGHYGYTF TGTGCCAGCAGCTCAGGATTTACGGGGGGCCACTATGGCTACACCTTC
TRBJ1-4 once - TRBV28 CASRPGGAKLFF TGTGCCAGCAGGCCTGGGGGGGCAAAACTGTTTTTT
TRBJ1-5 - - TRBV6-5 CASSSDSYAPNQPQHF TGTGCCAGCAGTTCCGACTCCTATGCGCCCAATCAGCCCCAGCATTTT
TRBJ1-2 - - TRBV27 CASSGMGRSGGYTF TGTGCCAGCAGTGGCATGGGACGGAGCGGGGGCTACACCTTC
TRBJ2-7 - TRBD2 TRBV7-2 CASSSGLVLDYEQYF TGTGCCAGCAGCTCGGGACTAGTCTTGGATTACGAGCAGTACTTC
TRBJ2-7 - TRBD1 TRBV6-1 CASLPGTGDEQYF TGTGCCAGCTTACCGGGGACAGGTGACGAGCAGTACTTC
TRBJ1-1 - - TRBV19 CASSVNGEVNTEAFF TGTGCCAGTAGTGTCAACGGGGAGGTGAACACTGAAGCTTTCTTT
TRBJ2-1 - - TRBV28 CASSLWTSSYNEQFF TGTGCCAGCAGTTTATGGACTAGCTCCTACAATGAGCAGTTCTTC
TRBJ1-4 once TRBD1 TRBV4-1 CASSYRTGAAATNEKLFF TGCGCCAGCAGCTACCGGACAGGGGCGGCAGCAACTAATGAAAAACTGTTTTTT
TRBJ1-4 - TRBD1 TRBV5-4 CASSRRPQGALEKLFF TGTGCCAGCAGCCGACGGCCGCAGGGGGCTTTGGAAAAACTGTTTTTT
TRBJ2-1 - TRBD2 TRBV30 CAWSFRGLAGFGEQFF TGTGCCTGGAGTTTTCGGGGACTAGCGGGATTCGGTGAGCAGTTCTTC
TRBJ2-2 - - TRBV6-5 CASRNYRAGELFF TGTGCCAGCAGGAATTACAGGGCCGGGGAGCTGTTTTTT
TRBJ2-5 - - TRBV7-2 CASSLGGDQYF TGTGCCAGCAGCTTAGGCGGGGACCAGTACTTC
TRBJ2-1 - TRBD2 TRBV9 CASSIPGLADNEQFF TGTGCCAGCAGCATCCCGGGACTAGCAGACAATGAGCAGTTCTTC
TRBJ2-7 once TRBD2 TRBV7-8 CASSLRVKTSDIPSSYEQYF TGTGCCAGCAGCTTAAGAGTAAAAACTAGCGACATTCCGAGCTCCTACGAGCAGTACTTC
TRBJ2-2 - - TRBV9 CASSVAQRVTGELFF TGTGCCAGCAGCGTAGCCCAGAGGGTTACCGGGGAGCTGTTTTTT
TRBJ2-7 - - TRBV6-5 CASSYLSSGYEQYF TGTGCCAGCAGTTACCTCAGCTCGGGGTACGAGCAGTACTTC
TRBJ2-3 - TRBD1 TRBV7-8 CASSPRGGQGVSDTQYF TGTGCCAGCAGCCCCAGGGGGGGACAGGGAGTTTCAGATACGCAGTATTTT
TRBJ1-1 few TRBD1 TRBV29-1 CSGQGQLNTEAFF TGCAGCGGACAGGGACAACTGAACACTGAAGCTTTCTTT
TRBJ2-5 - - TRBV2 CASRGGQETQYF TGTGCCAGTCGGGGTGGCCAAGAGACCCAGTACTTC
TRBJ1-5 - - TRBV7-2 CASSQGLIRGNQPQHF TGTGCCAGCAGCCAAGGGTTAATCAGGGGCAATCAGCCCCAGCATTTT
TRBJ2-1 - TRBD1 TRBV25-1 CASRLTGTGRHYEQFF TGTGCCAGCAGACTAACCGGGACAGGGCGACACTATGAGCAGTTCTTC
TRBJ2-5 - - TRBV5-6 CASSLGSQETQYF TGTGCCAGCAGCTTGGGCAGCCAAGAGACCCAGTACTTC
TRBJ1-6 few - TRBV19 CASSISRVVNSPLHF TGTGCCAGTAGTATTTCCAGGGTGGTCAATTCACCCCTCCACTTT
TRBJ1-1 once TRBD1 TRBV7-2 CASSPREGQGAKTEAFF TGTGCCAGCAGCCCTAGAGAGGGACAGGGGGCGAAAACTGAAGCTTTCTTT
TRBJ2-2 - TRBD2 TRBV4-1 CASSQDAAGYTGELFF TGCGCCAGCAGCCAAGATGCAGCGGGATACACCGGGGAGCTGTTTTTT
TRBJ1-5 - - TRBV28 CASSPAGGVGQPQHF TGTGCCAGCAGCCCGGCGGGGGGAGTAGGGCAGCCCCAGCATTTT
TRBJ2-1 - TRBD2 TRBV7-8 CASSGGAGGKFLDEQFF TGTGCCAGCAGCGGTGGGGCGGGAGGGAAGTTCCTTGATGAGCAGTTCTTC
TRBJ1-2 - TRBD1 TRBV28 CASRGTGAYGYTF TGTGCCAGCAGGGGGACAGGGGCTTATGGCTACACCTTC
TRBJ2-3 - - TRBV5-1 CASSWGVAVTDTQYF TGCGCCAGCAGCTGGGGGGTGGCGGTCACAGATACGCAGTATTTT
TRBJ1-5 - - TRBV19 CASTTWGQGNNQPQHF TGTGCCAGTACCACCTGGGGGCAGGGGAACAATCAGCCCCAGCATTTT
TRBJ2-1 - - TRBV7-9 CASSLGLSYNEQFF TGTGCCAGCAGCTTAGGTCTCTCCTACAATGAGCAGTTCTTC
TRBJ1-2 - - TRBV6-1 CASSEGTLGLRRNYGYTF TGTGCCAGCAGTGAAGGGACCCTTGGACTTCGTAGGAACTATGGCTACACCTTC
TRBJ1-1 - - TRBV10-2 CASTRLGHTEAFF TGCGCCAGCACCCGATTGGGGCACACTGAAGCTTTCTTT
TRBJ2-2 - - TRBV5-4 CASSSGQTTGELFF TGTGCCAGCAGTAGCGGACAAACCACCGGGGAGCTGTTTTTT
TRBJ2-7 few - TRBV19 CASSIGSGPYEQYF TGTGCCAGTAGTATAGGGAGCGGGCCCTACGAGCAGTACTTC